This T cell receptor (beta chain) was sequenced during a study of blood T cell repertoires in COVID-19. In the source study's methods: Quantification of nucleated cells was approximated via reference gene primer amplification. Method: immunoSEQ multiplex PCR; TCRdb's copy keeps in-frame clones and lacks some. V and J calls and clone size come straight from that table; D and trimming were deduced from the DNA. The sample carries 220,000 or so clones, approximately 90% recorded once. What was sequenced was PBMCs or T cells enriched from blood (not recorded which). This clonotype originated in a man aged 45-65 years who had been exposed to COVID-19.

The CDR3 region has the DNA TGTGCCAGCCAAATGGACAGACAACGGGGCGGGGAGCTGTTTTTT. Translation gives CASQMDRQRGGELFF. The chain recombines TRBV2 with TRBJ2-2, with D tentatively TRBD1 (6 bases). V was clipped by 8 bases and J by 7 bases, with 20 bases between them. Germline V lookup: CDR1 SNHLY, CDR2 FYNNEI. The CDR3 runs to 15 residues.